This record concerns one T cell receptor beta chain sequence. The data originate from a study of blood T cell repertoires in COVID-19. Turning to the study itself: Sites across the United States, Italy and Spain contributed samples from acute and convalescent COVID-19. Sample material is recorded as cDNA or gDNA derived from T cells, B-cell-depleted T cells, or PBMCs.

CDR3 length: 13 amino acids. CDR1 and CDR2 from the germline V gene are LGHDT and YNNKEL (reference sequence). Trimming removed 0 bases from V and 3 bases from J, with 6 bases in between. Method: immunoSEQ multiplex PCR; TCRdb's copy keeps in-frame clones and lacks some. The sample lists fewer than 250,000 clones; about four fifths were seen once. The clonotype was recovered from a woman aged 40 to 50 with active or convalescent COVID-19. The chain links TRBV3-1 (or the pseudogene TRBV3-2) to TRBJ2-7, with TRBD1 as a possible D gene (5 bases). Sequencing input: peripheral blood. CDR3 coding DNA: TGTGCCAGCAGCCAAGACAGGGTCTACGAGCAGTACTTC. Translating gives CASSQDRVYEQYF.